This T cell receptor (beta chain) was found in a study of blood T cells in healthy people across ages. The use of a sample-barcoded 5' primer and a J-beta primer mix characterized a second PCR of roughly 6 to 12 cycles. TCRdb analysed the 5' RACE reads with MiXCR anew, one entry per CDR3 protein. This table holds about 930,000 distinct CDR3 sequences, roughly 29% found once. This clonotype was counted between two and nine times. The CDR3 is 14 residues long. Trimming cost V 5 bases and J 3 bases, with 12 bases left between them. These records were also assigned to another study, of T cells of mothers and their children.

The sample was blood. The chain employs TRBV12-3 or TRBV12-4 and TRBJ2-3, with D possibly being TRBD1 (5 bases). The sequence came from a woman aged 35 to 49 in good health. The CDR3 is CASSPRVVTDTQYF. CDR3 in DNA: TGTGCCAGCAGTCCCAGGGTAGTGACAGATACGCAGTATTTT.